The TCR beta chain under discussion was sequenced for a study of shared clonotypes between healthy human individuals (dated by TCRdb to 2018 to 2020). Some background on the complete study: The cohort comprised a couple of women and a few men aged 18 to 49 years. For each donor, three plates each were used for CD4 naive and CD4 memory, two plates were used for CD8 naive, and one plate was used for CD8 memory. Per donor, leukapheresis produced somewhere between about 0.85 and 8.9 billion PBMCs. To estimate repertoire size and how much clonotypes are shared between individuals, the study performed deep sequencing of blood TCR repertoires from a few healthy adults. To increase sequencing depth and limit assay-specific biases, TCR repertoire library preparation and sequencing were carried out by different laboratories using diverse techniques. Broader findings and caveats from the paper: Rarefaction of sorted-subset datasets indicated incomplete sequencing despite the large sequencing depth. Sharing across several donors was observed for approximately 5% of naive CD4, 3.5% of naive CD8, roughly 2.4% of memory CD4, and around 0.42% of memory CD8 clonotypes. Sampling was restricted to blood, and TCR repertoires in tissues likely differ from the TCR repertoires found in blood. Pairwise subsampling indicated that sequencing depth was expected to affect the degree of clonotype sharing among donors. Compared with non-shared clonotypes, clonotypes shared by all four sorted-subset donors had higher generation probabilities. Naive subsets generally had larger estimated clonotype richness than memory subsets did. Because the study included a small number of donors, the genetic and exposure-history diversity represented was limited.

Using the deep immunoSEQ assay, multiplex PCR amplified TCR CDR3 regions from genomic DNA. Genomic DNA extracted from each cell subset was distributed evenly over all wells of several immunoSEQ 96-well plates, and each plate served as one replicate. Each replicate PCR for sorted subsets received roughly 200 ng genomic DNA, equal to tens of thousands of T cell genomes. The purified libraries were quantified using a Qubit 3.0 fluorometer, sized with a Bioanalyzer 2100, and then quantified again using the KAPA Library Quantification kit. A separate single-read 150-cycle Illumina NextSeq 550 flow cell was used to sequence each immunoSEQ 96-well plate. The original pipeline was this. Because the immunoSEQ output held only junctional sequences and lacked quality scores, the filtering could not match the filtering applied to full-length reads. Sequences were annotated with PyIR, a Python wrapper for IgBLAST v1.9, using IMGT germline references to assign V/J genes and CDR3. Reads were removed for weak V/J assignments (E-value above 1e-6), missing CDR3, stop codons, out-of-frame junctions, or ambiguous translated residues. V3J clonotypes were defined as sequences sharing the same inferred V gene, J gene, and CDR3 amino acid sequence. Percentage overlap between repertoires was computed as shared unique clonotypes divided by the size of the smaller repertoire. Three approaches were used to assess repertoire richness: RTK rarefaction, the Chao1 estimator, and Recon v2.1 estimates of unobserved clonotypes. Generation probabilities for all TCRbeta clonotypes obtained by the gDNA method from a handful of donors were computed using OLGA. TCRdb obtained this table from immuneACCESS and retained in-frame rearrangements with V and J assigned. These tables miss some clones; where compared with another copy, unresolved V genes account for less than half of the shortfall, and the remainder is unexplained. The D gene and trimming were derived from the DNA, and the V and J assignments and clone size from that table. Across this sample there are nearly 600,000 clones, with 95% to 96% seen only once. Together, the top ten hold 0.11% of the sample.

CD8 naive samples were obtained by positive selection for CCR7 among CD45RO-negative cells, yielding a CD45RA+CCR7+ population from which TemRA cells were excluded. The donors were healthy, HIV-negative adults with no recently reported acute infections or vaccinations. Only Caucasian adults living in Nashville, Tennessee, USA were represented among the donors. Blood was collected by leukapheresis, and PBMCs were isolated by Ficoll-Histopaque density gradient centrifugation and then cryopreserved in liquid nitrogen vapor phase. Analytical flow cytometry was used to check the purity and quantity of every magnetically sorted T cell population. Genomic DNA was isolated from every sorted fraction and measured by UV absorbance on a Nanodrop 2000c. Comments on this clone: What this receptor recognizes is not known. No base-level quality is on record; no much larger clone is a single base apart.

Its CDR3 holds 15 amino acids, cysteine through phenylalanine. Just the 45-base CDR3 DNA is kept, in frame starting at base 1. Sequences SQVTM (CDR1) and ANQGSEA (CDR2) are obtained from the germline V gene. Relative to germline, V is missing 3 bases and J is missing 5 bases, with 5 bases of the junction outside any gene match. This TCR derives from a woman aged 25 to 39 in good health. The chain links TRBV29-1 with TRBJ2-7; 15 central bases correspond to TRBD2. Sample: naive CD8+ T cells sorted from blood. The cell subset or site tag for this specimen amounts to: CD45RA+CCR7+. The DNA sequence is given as TGCAGCGTTGAGGGGACTAGCGGGAGGTTAAACGAGCAGTACTTC. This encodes CSVEGTSGRLNEQYF.